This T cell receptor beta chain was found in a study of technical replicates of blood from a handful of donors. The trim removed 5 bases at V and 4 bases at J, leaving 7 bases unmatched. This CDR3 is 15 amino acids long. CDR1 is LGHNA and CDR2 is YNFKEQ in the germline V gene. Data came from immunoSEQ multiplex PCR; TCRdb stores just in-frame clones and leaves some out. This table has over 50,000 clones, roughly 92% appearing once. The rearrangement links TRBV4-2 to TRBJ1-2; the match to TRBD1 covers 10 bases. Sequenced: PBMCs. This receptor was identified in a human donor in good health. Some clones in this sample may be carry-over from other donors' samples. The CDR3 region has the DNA TGTGCCAGCAGCACCCGACAGGGGGCCGCCTATGGCTACACCTTC. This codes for CASSTRQGAAYGYTF.